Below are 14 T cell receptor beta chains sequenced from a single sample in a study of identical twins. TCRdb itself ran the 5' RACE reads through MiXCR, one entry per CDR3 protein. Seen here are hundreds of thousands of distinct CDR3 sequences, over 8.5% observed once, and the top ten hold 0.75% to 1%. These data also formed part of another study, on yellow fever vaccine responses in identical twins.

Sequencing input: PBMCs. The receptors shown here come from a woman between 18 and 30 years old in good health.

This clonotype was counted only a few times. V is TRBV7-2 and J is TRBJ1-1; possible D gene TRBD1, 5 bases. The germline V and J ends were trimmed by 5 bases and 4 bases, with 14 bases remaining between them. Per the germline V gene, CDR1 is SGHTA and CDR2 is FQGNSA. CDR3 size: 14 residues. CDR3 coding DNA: TGTGCCAGCAGCGAATCTCCAGGGCTCACTGAAGCTTTCTTT. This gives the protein CASSESPGLTEAFF.

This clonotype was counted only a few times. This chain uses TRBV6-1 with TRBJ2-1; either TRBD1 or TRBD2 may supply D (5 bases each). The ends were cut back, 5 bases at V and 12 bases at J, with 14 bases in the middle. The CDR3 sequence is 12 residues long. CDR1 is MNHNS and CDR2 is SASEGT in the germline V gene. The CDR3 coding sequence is TGTGCCAGCAGTCTGAGTCGGGGCGGGCAGTTCTTC. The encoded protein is CASSLSRGGQFF.

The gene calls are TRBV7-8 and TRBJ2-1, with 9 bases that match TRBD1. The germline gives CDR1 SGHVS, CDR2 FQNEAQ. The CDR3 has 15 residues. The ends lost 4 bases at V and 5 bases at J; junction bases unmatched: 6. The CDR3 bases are TGTGCCAGCAGCTCCGGACAGGGGAGTGACAATGAGCAGTTCTTC. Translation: CASSSGQGSDNEQFF.

In DNA form, the CDR3 reads TGCGCCAGCAGTGAGGTTGGCCGTGATGGTAATTCACCCCTCCACTTT. Translation: CASSEVGRDGNSPLHF. This chain joins TRBV10-2 and TRBJ1-6; D gene ambiguous. Germline V gene sequence: CDR1 WSHSY, CDR2 SAAADI. V was pared by 2 bases and J by 6 bases, with 14 bases between. The CDR3 runs to 16 residues.

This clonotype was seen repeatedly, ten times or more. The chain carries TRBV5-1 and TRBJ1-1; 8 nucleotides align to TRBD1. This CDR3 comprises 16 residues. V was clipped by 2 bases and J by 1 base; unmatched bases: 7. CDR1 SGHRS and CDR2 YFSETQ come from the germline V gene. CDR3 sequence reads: CASSFPRQGPNTEAFF. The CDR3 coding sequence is TGCGCCAGCAGCTTTCCCCGACAGGGGCCGAACACTGAAGCTTTCTTT. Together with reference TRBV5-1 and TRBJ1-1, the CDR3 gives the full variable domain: KAGVTQTPRYLIKTRGQQVTLSCSPISGHRSVSWYQQTPGQGLQFLFEYFSETQRNKGNFPGRFSGRQFSNSRSEMNVSTLELGDSALYLCASSFPRQGPNTEAFFGQGTRLTVV.

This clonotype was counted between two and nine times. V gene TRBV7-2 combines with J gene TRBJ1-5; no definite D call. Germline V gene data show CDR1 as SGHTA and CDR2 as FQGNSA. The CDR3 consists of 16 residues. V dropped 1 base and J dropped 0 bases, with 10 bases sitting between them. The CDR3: CASSLVGYSSNQPQHF. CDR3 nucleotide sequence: TGTGCCAGCAGCTTAGTTGGATATAGTAGCAATCAGCCCCAGCATTTT.

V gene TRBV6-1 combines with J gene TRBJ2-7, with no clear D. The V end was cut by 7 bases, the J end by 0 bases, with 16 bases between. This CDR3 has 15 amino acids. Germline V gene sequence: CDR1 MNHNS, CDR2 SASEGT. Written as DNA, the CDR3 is TGTGCCAGCACCGAAAAGACCTCTGGCTCCTACGAGCAGTACTTC. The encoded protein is CASTEKTSGSYEQYF.

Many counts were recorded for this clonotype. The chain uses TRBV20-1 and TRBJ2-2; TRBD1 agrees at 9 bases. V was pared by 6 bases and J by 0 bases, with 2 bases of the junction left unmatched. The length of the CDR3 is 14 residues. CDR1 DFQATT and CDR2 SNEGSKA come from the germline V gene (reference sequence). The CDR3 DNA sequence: TGCAGTGCCTGGGACAGGGCGAACACCGGGGAGCTGTTTTTT. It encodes CSAWDRANTGELFF.

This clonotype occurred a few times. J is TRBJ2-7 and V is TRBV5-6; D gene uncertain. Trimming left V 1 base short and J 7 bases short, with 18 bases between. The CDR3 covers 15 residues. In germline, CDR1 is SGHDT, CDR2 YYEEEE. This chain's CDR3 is CASSLLGRLLLEQYF. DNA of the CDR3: TGTGCCAGCAGCTTGTTAGGAAGGTTACTCCTGGAGCAGTACTTC.

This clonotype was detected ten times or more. The CDR3 DNA follows: TGTGCCAGCAGCTTAGAAGCGCGCACAGATACGCAGTATTTT. It codes for CASSLEARTDTQYF. The rearrangement links TRBV11-2 to TRBJ2-3; D gene uncertain. V gave up 0 bases and J gave up 1 base, with 5 bases separating them. Germline loops: CDR1 SGHAT, CDR2 FQNNGV. The CDR3 covers 14 residues.

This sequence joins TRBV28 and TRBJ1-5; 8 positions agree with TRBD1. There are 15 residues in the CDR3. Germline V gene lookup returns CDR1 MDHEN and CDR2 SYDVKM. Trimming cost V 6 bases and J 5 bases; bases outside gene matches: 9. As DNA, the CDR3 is TGTGCCAGCAGGACAACAGGGGGGGGAGATCAGCCCCAGCATTTT. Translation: CASRTTGGGDQPQHF.

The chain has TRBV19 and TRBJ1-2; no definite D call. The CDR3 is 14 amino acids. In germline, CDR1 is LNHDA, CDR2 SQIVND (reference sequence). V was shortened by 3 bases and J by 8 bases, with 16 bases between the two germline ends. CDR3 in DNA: TGTGCCAGTAGTATTCAGCCCACGGGAAAAGGCTACACCTTC. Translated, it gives CASSIQPTGKGYTF.

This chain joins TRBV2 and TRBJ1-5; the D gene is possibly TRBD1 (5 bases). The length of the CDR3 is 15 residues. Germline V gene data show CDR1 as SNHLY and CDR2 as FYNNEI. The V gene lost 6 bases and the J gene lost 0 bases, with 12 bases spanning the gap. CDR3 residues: CASRTDRNSNQPQHF. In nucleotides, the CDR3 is TGTGCCAGCAGAACCGACAGAAATAGCAATCAGCCCCAGCATTTT.

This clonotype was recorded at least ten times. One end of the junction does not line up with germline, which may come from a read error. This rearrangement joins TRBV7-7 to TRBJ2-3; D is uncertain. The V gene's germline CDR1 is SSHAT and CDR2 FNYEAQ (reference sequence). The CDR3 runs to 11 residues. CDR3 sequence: CASSSLWTQYF. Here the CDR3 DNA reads TGTGCTAGCAGCTCCCTCTGGACGCAGTATTTT.